The clone carrying this TCR beta chain was detected ten times or more. The data are from a study of blood T cells in healthy people across ages. A sample-barcoded 5' primer and a J-beta primer mix were used in a second PCR of about 7 to 12 cycles. TCRdb redid the calling of the 5' RACE reads with MiXCR, one entry per CDR3 protein. The data contain about 930,000 distinct CDR3 sequences, about 28% of them singletons. The CDR3 has 15 residues. V lost 3 bases and J lost 0, with 12 bases in between. Germline CDR1 is MNHEY and CDR2 is SMNVEV (reference sequence). In addition, the sample was reused for a study of T cells of mothers and their children. From that second work: Slightly higher, non-significant overlap characterized related mother-child pairs relative to unrelated pairs.

The J gene is TRBJ2-7, the V gene TRBV27; the D gene could be TRBD1 or TRBD2 (5 bases each). The clonotype comes from a woman between 40 and 55 years old in good health. Sequenced material: blood. The CDR3 DNA reads as TGTGCCAGCAGTTTGTTCCGGGGCAGCTCCTACGAGCAGTACTTC. This translates into CASSLFRGSSYEQYF.